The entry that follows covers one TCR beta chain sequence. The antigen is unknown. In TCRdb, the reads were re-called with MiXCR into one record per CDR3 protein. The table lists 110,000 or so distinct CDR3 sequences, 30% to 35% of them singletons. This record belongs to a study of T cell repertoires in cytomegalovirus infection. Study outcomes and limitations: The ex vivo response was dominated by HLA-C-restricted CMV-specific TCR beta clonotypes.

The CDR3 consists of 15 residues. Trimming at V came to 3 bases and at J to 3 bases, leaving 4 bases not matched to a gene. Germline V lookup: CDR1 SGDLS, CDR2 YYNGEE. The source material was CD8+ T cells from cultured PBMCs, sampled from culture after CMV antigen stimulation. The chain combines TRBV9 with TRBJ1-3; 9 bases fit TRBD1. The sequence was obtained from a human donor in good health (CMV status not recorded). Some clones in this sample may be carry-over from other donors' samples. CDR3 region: CASSGQGVIGNTIYF. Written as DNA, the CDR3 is TGTGCCAGCAGCGGACAGGGGGTGATTGGAAACACCATATATTTT.